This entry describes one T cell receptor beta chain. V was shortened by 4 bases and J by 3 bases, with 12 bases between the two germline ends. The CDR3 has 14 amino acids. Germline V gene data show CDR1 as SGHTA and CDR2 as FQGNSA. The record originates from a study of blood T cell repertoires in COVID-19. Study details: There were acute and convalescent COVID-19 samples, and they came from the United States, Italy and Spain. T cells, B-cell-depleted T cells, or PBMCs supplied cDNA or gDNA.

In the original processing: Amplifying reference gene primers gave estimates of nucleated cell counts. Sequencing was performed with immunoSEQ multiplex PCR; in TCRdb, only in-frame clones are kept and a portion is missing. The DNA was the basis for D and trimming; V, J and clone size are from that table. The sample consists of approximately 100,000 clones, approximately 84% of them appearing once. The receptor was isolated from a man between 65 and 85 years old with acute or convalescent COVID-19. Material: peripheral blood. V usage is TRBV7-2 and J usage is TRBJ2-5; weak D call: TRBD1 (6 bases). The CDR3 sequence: CASSSGTLKETQYF. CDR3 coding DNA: TGTGCCAGCAGCTCCGGGACATTGAAAGAGACCCAGTACTTC.